The next 30 T cell receptor beta chains were all read from a single sample in a study of cytotoxic CD8 clonotypes in ibrutinib-treated CLL. TCRdb's table, derived via immunoSEQ multiplex PCR, lists solely in-frame clones and lacks some. In the table there are tens of thousands of clones, approximately 50% of which are singletons. This specimen consisted of PBMCs, obtained after 12 months of ibrutinib treatment. These receptors all come from a human donor with chronic lymphocytic leukemia.

J is TRBJ1-1 and V is TRBV7-6; D gene unclear. The CDR3 sequence is 15 residues long. The ends were cut back, 5 bases at V and 4 bases at J, with 17 bases in the middle. Germline values: CDR1 SGHVS, CDR2 FNYEAQ. This CDR3 is CASSADGWRATEAFF. The DNA of the CDR3 is TGTGCCAGCAGCGCAGACGGGTGGAGGGCCACTGAAGCTTTCTTT.

The rearrangement uses TRBV19 and TRBJ1-2; 11 bases map to TRBD1. This CDR3 has 14 amino acids. The germline V gene encodes CDR1 LNHDA and CDR2 SQIVND (reference sequence). V was pared by 4 bases and J by 5 bases, with 3 bases of the junction left unmatched. CDR3 coding DNA: TGTGCCAGTAGTACGGGGACAGGGGGTTATGGCTACACCTTC. Translating it yields CASSTGTGGYGYTF.

The chain is built from TRBV27 and TRBJ1-6, with a weak D call TRBD1 (5 bases). Per the germline V gene, CDR1 is MNHEY and CDR2 is SMNVEV (reference sequence). This CDR3 has 16 amino acids. V lost 8 bases to trimming and J lost 4 bases, with 18 bases between them. The CDR3 DNA reads as TGTGCCAGCGGAAGACTGACAGACCGTTATAATTCACCCCTCCACTTT. Protein product: CASGRLTDRYNSPLHF.

This clone was seen only a few times. The CDR3 sequence is CASSPRTFSYEQYF. DNA of the CDR3: TGTGCCAGCAGTCCGCGGACATTCTCCTACGAGCAGTACTTC. V usage is TRBV27 and J usage is TRBJ2-7, with D maybe TRBD1 (5 bases). Germline assignment: CDR1 MNHEY and CDR2 SMNVEV (reference sequence). The CDR3 has 14 residues. Trimming removed 5 bases at V and 0 bases at J, with 11 bases between.

The chain is built from TRBV6-6 and TRBJ1-1, with 9 bases lining up with TRBD1. There are 15 residues in the CDR3. J lost 1 base, V lost 8 bases, and 8 bases had no gene match. Germline CDR1 MNHNY, CDR2 SVGAGI (reference sequence). CDR3 nucleotides: TGTGCCAGCGCCTGGGACAGGGCACGGAACACTGAAGCTTTCTTT. Residues: CASAWDRARNTEAFF.

This clone came up a few times. This chain links TRBV6-1 with TRBJ1-2; TRBD1 aligns across 7 bases. The CDR3 has 15 amino acids. J lost 2 bases, V lost 3 bases, and 6 bases had no gene match. Looked up from germline, CDR1 is MNHNS and CDR2 is SASEGT. The CDR3 nucleotides read TGTGCCAGCAGTGAGTTGTTACAGGGGAACTATGGCTACACCTTC. As protein: CASSELLQGNYGYTF.

This clone has only a few counts. At one boundary the junction diverges from the germline segment, which might be a read error. The chain recombines TRBV7-7 with TRBJ2-5; perhaps D is TRBD1 or TRBD2 (6 bases each). The CDR3 contains 15 residues. CDR1 and CDR2 (germline): SSHAT, FNYEAQ (reference sequence). CDR3 region: CASSLGGYNQETQYF. CDR3 nucleotide sequence: TGTGCTAGCAGCTTAGGGGGGTACAACCAAGAGACCCAGTACTTC.

J is TRBJ1-1 and V is TRBV29-1; TRBD1 matches 7 bases. Germline V gives CDR1 SQVTM, CDR2 ANQGSEA. There are 15 residues in the CDR3. Trimming cost V 6 bases and J 0 bases; bases outside gene matches: 10. CDR3 in amino acids: CSVPGTATMNTEAFF. In DNA form, the CDR3 reads TGCAGCGTCCCAGGGACAGCTACCATGAACACTGAAGCTTTCTTT.

This chain joins TRBV9 and TRBJ2-3; maybe TRBD2 (5 bases). Looked up from germline, CDR1 is SGDLS and CDR2 is YYNGEE. Trimming shortened V by 3 bases and J by 6 bases, and 14 bases separated the two germline ends. The CDR3 contains 14 residues. CDR3 protein: CASSGDYHGDTQYF. The DNA of the CDR3 is TGTGCCAGCAGCGGCGACTATCACGGTGATACGCAGTATTTT.

The chain recombines TRBV28 with TRBJ2-1, with 8 bases matching TRBD2. CDR3 length: 16 residues. V trimming: 5 bases; J trimming: 4 bases; junction bases outside the gene matches: 10. Germline V CDR1 and CDR2: MDHEN, SYDVKM. CDR3: CASSPSSTSGYNEQFF. For the CDR3, the DNA is TGTGCCAGCAGTCCCTCCTCCACTAGCGGTTACAATGAGCAGTTCTTC.

There are a few counts of this clone. CDR3 amino acids: CASSLYSGTENSPLHF. The CDR3 coding sequence is TGCGCCAGCAGCCTATACTCCGGGACTGAAAATTCACCCCTCCACTTT. V usage is TRBV5-1 and J usage is TRBJ1-6, with D possibly matching TRBD1 (5 bases). The CDR3 runs 16 residues. Trimming removed 4 bases from V and 7 bases from J, with 18 bases in between. Germline loops: CDR1 SGHRS, CDR2 YFSETQ.

This clone was detected a few times. The gene calls are TRBV5-1 and TRBJ2-6; tentatively, D is TRBD2 (7 bases). CDR1 and CDR2 (germline): SGHRS, YFSETQ. The CDR3 totals 18 residues. With 4 bases removed from V and 0 bases from J, the gap between germline ends came to 17 bases. CDR3 coding DNA: TGCGCCAGCAGCGGGGGGGCGAGTGCTACCTCTGGGGCCAACGTCCTGACTTTC. As protein: CASSGGASATSGANVLTF.

The rearrangement links TRBV30 to TRBJ2-1; D might be TRBD2 (6 bases). This CDR3 region has 13 residues. The germline V and J ends were trimmed by 5 bases and 9 bases, with 17 bases remaining between them. Germline V CDR1 and CDR2: GTSNPN, SVGIG (reference sequence). The chain's CDR3 is CAWSRASVGEQFF. CDR3 in DNA: TGTGCCTGGTCCCGGGCTAGCGTGGGTGAGCAGTTCTTC.

This clone is medium-sized in the sample. The gene calls are TRBV7-9 and TRBJ2-7, with 10 bases fitting TRBD1. The length of the CDR3 is 16 residues. V gave up 5 bases and J gave up 2 bases; unmatched junction bases: 9. Germline loops: CDR1 SEHNR, CDR2 FQNEAQ (reference sequence). CDR3 sequence (DNA): TGTGCCAGCAGCCCCGGGCTCGGACAGGGGGCCTACGAGCAGTACTTC. Translated: CASSPGLGQGAYEQYF.

This clone turned up a few times. The V and J genes are TRBV30 and TRBJ1-6; 7 nucleotides match TRBD1. The J segment lost 7 bases and the V segment lost 0 bases, leaving 6 bases of the junction unmatched. This CDR3 is built from 15 residues. CDR1 is GTSNPN and CDR2 is SVGIG in the germline V gene (reference sequence). CDR3 protein: CAWSVVGQQNSPLHF. DNA for the CDR3: TGTGCCTGGAGTGTGGTGGGACAGCAGAATTCACCCCTCCACTTT.

The chain recombines TRBV28 with TRBJ2-5; D is ambiguous. This CDR3 has 13 amino acids. Germline CDR1 MDHEN, CDR2 SYDVKM. V lost 2 bases to trimming and J lost 0 bases, with 4 bases between them. CDR3 bases: TGTGCCAGCAGTTTAGGGGACCAAGAGACCCAGTACTTC. Protein sequence: CASSLGDQETQYF.

This clone came up once. The CDR3 DNA reads TGTGCCAGCAGCTTTATCGCGGGAAAGTATGGCTACACCTTC. It specifies CASSFIAGKYGYTF. The V gene is TRBV5-6, the J gene TRBJ1-2; D gene uncertain. Looked up from germline, CDR1 is SGHDT and CDR2 is YYEEEE. Trimming cost V 2 bases and J 5 bases, with 13 bases left between them. This CDR3 has 14 residues.

In this sample, this clone turned up many times. This chain joins TRBV29-1 and TRBJ2-7; D call uncertain. Germline V lookup: CDR1 SQVTM, CDR2 ANQGSEA. This CDR3 comprises 15 residues. Trimming removed 1 base from V and 5 bases from J, with 18 bases in between. CDR3 in DNA: TGCAGCGTTGAAGCTCCGGGCCAGGTCTTCGACGAGCAGTACTTC. Amino acids: CSVEAPGQVFDEQYF.

The chain is built from TRBV11-1 and TRBJ2-5; D may correspond to TRBD1 or TRBD2 (5 bases each). Germline V gives CDR1 SGHAT, CDR2 FQDESV (reference sequence). V shed 7 bases and J shed 5 bases, with 20 bases lying between them. The CDR3 covers 15 residues. In DNA form, the CDR3 reads TGTGCCAGCAAGGGACCGATCCACGCCGGGGAGACCCAGTACTTC. This translates into CASKGPIHAGETQYF.

The CDR3 is CASSSDILSSGNTIYF. The DNA for the CDR3 is TGTGCCAGCAGCTCGGACATCCTGAGCTCTGGAAACACCATATATTTT. The rearrangement uses TRBV5-6 and TRBJ1-3; possibly TRBD1 for D (5 bases). Trimming left V 3 bases short and J 0 bases short, with 13 bases between. Germline loops: CDR1 SGHDT, CDR2 YYEEEE. CDR3 length equals 16 residues.

The chain carries TRBV27 and TRBJ1-2; a possible D gene is TRBD1 (5 bases). The CDR3 extends over 15 amino acids. Looked up from germline, CDR1 is MNHEY and CDR2 is SMNVEV (reference sequence). Trimming cost V 6 bases and J 0 bases, with 14 bases left between them. CDR3 coding DNA: TGTGCCAGCAGGGACGGGGACGGCACTAACTATGGCTACACCTTC. It is translated as CASRDGDGTNYGYTF.

A few counts support this clone. The rearrangement joins TRBV5-4 to TRBJ1-2; TRBD1 matches 9 bases. The J segment lost 4 bases and the V segment lost 6 bases, leaving 7 bases of the junction unmatched. The CDR3 length is 14 residues. Germline V gives CDR1 SGHNT, CDR2 YYREEE (reference sequence). Here the CDR3 reads CASTGQGNAYGYTF. Here the CDR3 DNA reads TGTGCCAGCACAGGACAGGGGAACGCCTATGGCTACACCTTC.

V is TRBV6-1 and J is TRBJ2-5; 13 bases fit TRBD2. V lost 4 bases and J lost 3; bases outside the gene matches: 8. The CDR3 totals 17 residues. From germline, CDR1 is MNHNS and CDR2 SASEGT. Here the CDR3 reads CASSGTPGLAGKETQYF. The CDR3 DNA reads TGTGCCAGCAGTGGCACCCCGGGACTAGCGGGAAAAGAGACCCAGTACTTC.

The rearrangement uses TRBV5-1 and TRBJ1-2; TRBD1 agrees at 12 bases. CDR1 is SGHRS and CDR2 is YFSETQ in the germline V gene. V shed 7 bases and J 3 bases; nucleotides not matched to a gene: 13. The length of the CDR3 is 17 residues. CDR3 nucleotides: TGCGCCAGCTGCTACGGGACAGGGGGCACCTCAGACTATGGCTACACCTTC. This encodes CASCYGTGGTSDYGYTF.

This clone was observed once. V is TRBV6-1 and J is TRBJ1-1; the D is unclear. The CDR3 spans 11 residues. V was clipped by 1 base and J by 10 bases, with 7 bases between them. The germline V gene has CDR1 MNHNS and CDR2 SASEGT. The CDR3 reads CASSEGMAAFF. The CDR3 coding sequence is TGTGCCAGCAGTGAAGGTATGGCAGCTTTCTTT.

There are a few counts of this clone. The rearrangement uses TRBV29-1 and TRBJ1-1, with 8 bases fitting TRBD1. Per the germline V gene, CDR1 is SQVTM and CDR2 is ANQGSEA. CDR3 size: 12 residues. With V trimmed by 5 bases and J by 12 bases, 11 bases remained unmatched. The CDR3 loop reads CSVILDRATTFF. CDR3 bases: TGCAGCGTTATACTGGACAGGGCGACGACTTTCTTT. Drawing the rest from reference TRBV29-1 and TRBJ1-1, the complete variable domain is SAVISQKPSRDICQRGTSLTIQCQVDSQVTMMFWYRQQPGQSLTLIATANQGSEATYESGFVIDKFPISRPNLTFSTLTVSNMSPEDSSIYLCSVILDRATTFFGQGTRLTVV.

The chain links TRBV18 to TRBJ2-1; D gene uncertain. Germline V gene lookup returns CDR1 KGHSH and CDR2 LQKENI. CDR3 length: 15 amino acids. V lost 0 bases to trimming and J lost 1 base, with 7 bases between them. The CDR3 here is CASSPPPRSYNEQFF. In DNA form, the CDR3 reads TGTGCCAGCTCACCACCACCTAGGTCCTACAATGAGCAGTTCTTC.

This rearrangement joins TRBV28 to TRBJ2-1; D might be TRBD2 (5 bases). Germline CDR1 and CDR2: MDHEN and SYDVKM. The CDR3 is made up of 14 amino acids. Between the trimmed V and J ends, which lost 6 bases and 4 bases, there was a span of 13 bases. CDR3 nucleotides: TGTGCCAGCAGGAGACCTCGGGGTTACAATGAGCAGTTCTTC. This sequence encodes CASRRPRGYNEQFF.

This clone was seen more than once but under ten times. The chain joins TRBV6-1 to TRBJ1-5; no reliable D call. The CDR3 consists of 18 residues. CDR1 is MNHNS and CDR2 is SASEGT in the germline V gene. Trimming left V 1 base short and J 0 bases short, with 16 bases between. CDR3 protein: CASSEGEATTNSNQPQHF. CDR3 in DNA: TGTGCCAGCAGTGAAGGGGAGGCAACTACAAATAGCAATCAGCCCCAGCATTTT.

This clone was recorded only once. As DNA, the CDR3 is TGTGCCAGCAGCGTGATAATGGGGGACGAGCAGTACTTC. Its protein is CASSVIMGDEQYF. The chain joins TRBV9 to TRBJ2-5; D might be TRBD1 or TRBD2, each matching 5 bases. The closer fit of TRBJ2-7 to the DNA end suggests the J call may be wrong. The V gene's germline CDR1 is SGDLS and CDR2 YYNGEE. CDR3 length: 13 residues.